Listed below are T cell receptor beta chains from one sample, sequenced in a study of T cells after yellow fever vaccination. TCRdb reanalysed the 5' RACE reads using MiXCR and keeps one entry per CDR3 protein. The sample includes roughly 32,000 distinct CDR3 sequences, over 9.5% of them seen just once. The sequencing used PBMCs, either bulk or a sorted T-cell subset (CD4+, CD8+, memory, or dextramer-sorted; not recorded which), collected around 14 days after the first yellow fever vaccination. These receptors originate from a young man who received the YFV17D yellow fever vaccine. CDR3s include the opening cysteine and the closing phenylalanine or tryptophan. The order of the fields is V gene, D gene, J gene, clone size, CDR3 DNA, CDR3 protein. The D gene is left open where the match is weak. The size entry is marked missing in some rows and otherwise reads once, few, many or a size class.

v_call: TRBV2
d_call: TRBD2
j_call: TRBJ2-4
clone_size: many
cdr3_nt: TGTGCCAGCGGGACTAGCGGGAACTTTAACATTCAGTACTTC
cdr3_aa: CASGTSGNFNIQYF

v_call: TRBV7-9
d_call: -
j_call: TRBJ2-7
clone_size: many
cdr3_nt: TGTGCCAGCAGCCCACCACAGACGGCGACCTACGAGCAGTACTTC
cdr3_aa: CASSPPQTATYEQYF

v_call: TRBV20-1
d_call: -
j_call: TRBJ1-2
clone_size: many
cdr3_nt: TGCAGTGCTAGAGCAGAAGACTATGGCTACACCTTC
cdr3_aa: CSARAEDYGYTF

v_call: TRBV15
d_call: -
j_call: TRBJ1-1
clone_size: many
cdr3_nt: TGTGCCACCAGCAGAGGGGAGTTGGGGAGAGGAAACACTGAAGCTTTCTTT
cdr3_aa: CATSRGELGRGNTEAFF

v_call: TRBV7-2
d_call: TRBD1
j_call: TRBJ1-6
clone_size: many
cdr3_nt: TGTGCCAGCAGGGGACAGGATGTCTCCTATAATTCACCCCTCCACTTT
cdr3_aa: CASRGQDVSYNSPLHF

v_call: TRBV29-1
d_call: -
j_call: TRBJ2-6
clone_size: many
cdr3_nt: TGCAGCGTTGAAGTCCAGAACGGGGCCAACGTCCTGACTTTC
cdr3_aa: CSVEVQNGANVLTF

v_call: TRBV27
d_call: -
j_call: TRBJ1-2
clone_size: many
cdr3_nt: TGTGCCAGCAGTTCAGCTGACATCTATGGTTTCTACACCTTC
cdr3_aa: CASSSADIYGFYTF

v_call: TRBV27
d_call: -
j_call: TRBJ2-7
clone_size: many
cdr3_nt: TGTGCCAGCAGCCGAGGGTCGGTGAGAGAGCAGTACTTC
cdr3_aa: CASSRGSVREQYF

v_call: TRBV5-1
d_call: TRBD1
j_call: TRBJ1-4
clone_size: many
cdr3_nt: TGCGCCAGCAGCCCCCACGGACAGGGAACGCCTAATGAAAAACTGTTTTTT
cdr3_aa: CASSPHGQGTPNEKLFF

v_call: TRBV12-3/TRBV12-4
d_call: TRBD2
j_call: TRBJ2-3
clone_size: many
cdr3_nt: TGTGCCAGCAGCCCGGGACTAGCAAGAGATACGCAGTATTTT
cdr3_aa: CASSPGLARDTQYF

v_call: TRBV7-2
d_call: -
j_call: TRBJ2-2
clone_size: many
cdr3_nt: TGTGCCAGCAGCTTATGGGGGGCCGGGGAGCTGTTTTTT
cdr3_aa: CASSLWGAGELFF

v_call: TRBV18
d_call: TRBD1
j_call: TRBJ1-1
clone_size: many
cdr3_nt: TGTGCCAGCTCAGCGGGACAGGCGAACACTGAAGCTTTCTTT
cdr3_aa: CASSAGQANTEAFF

v_call: TRBV5-5
d_call: TRBD2
j_call: TRBJ2-5
clone_size: medium-sized
cdr3_nt: TGTGCCAGCAGCTTGTTTAGCGGGGGGGCCGAGACCCAGTACTTC
cdr3_aa: CASSLFSGGAETQYF

v_call: TRBV5-4
d_call: -
j_call: TRBJ2-2
clone_size: -
cdr3_nt: TGTGCCATCAGCCCAGGGGTGGCCACCGGGGAGCTGTTTTTT
cdr3_aa: CAISPGVATGELFF

v_call: TRBV29-1
d_call: -
j_call: TRBJ1-3
clone_size: many
cdr3_nt: TGCAGCGTTTGGGGTTCGGCTGGAAACACCATATATTTT
cdr3_aa: CSVWGSAGNTIYF

v_call: TRBV20-1
d_call: -
j_call: TRBJ1-5
clone_size: many
cdr3_nt: TGCAGTGCTGGACCTCCGGCTGGAAGTCAGCCCCAGCATTTT
cdr3_aa: CSAGPPAGSQPQHF

v_call: TRBV4-1
d_call: -
j_call: TRBJ1-2
clone_size: many
cdr3_nt: TGCGCCAGCAGCCAAAGATCATGGGGGCCGTATGGCTACACCTTC
cdr3_aa: CASSQRSWGPYGYTF

v_call: TRBV2
d_call: -
j_call: TRBJ2-7
clone_size: many
cdr3_nt: TGTGCCACTACCCTGACTGACTCCTACGAGCAGTACTTC
cdr3_aa: CATTLTDSYEQYF

v_call: TRBV5-1
d_call: -
j_call: TRBJ2-2
clone_size: few
cdr3_nt: TGCGCCAGCAGCTTGGACGGTCTCACCGGGGAGCTGTTTTTT
cdr3_aa: CASSLDGLTGELFF

v_call: TRBV5-6
d_call: TRBD1
j_call: TRBJ1-2
clone_size: many
cdr3_nt: TGTGCCAGCAGCGGAACCCAGGGGGACTATGGCTACACCTTC
cdr3_aa: CASSGTQGDYGYTF

v_call: TRBV5-1
d_call: -
j_call: TRBJ1-1
clone_size: -
cdr3_nt: TGCGCCAGCAGCTTCCAGGGGTCTGAAGCTTTCTTT
cdr3_aa: CASSFQGSEAFF

v_call: TRBV18
d_call: TRBD2
j_call: TRBJ2-1
clone_size: many
cdr3_nt: TGTGCCAGCTCAAGTCTAGCGGGGGACTACAATGAGCAGTTCTTC
cdr3_aa: CASSSLAGDYNEQFF

v_call: TRBV7-2
d_call: TRBD1
j_call: TRBJ2-7
clone_size: many
cdr3_nt: TGTGCCAGCAGCCGACAGGGGACCTACGAGCAGTACTTC
cdr3_aa: CASSRQGTYEQYF

v_call: TRBV5-6
d_call: -
j_call: TRBJ1-5
clone_size: many
cdr3_nt: TGTGCCAGCAGCTTGGGCAGGGCTTATCAGCCCCAGCATTTT
cdr3_aa: CASSLGRAYQPQHF

v_call: TRBV7-3
d_call: TRBD2
j_call: TRBJ2-3
clone_size: many
cdr3_nt: TGTGCCAGCAGCTTAGGAGCGGGGGGGCTCACAGATACGCAGTATTTT
cdr3_aa: CASSLGAGGLTDTQYF

v_call: TRBV24-1
d_call: TRBD2
j_call: TRBJ2-5
clone_size: many
cdr3_nt: TGTGCCACCAGTGAGGGGTTACTAGCGGACCAAGAGACCCAGTACTTC
cdr3_aa: CATSEGLLADQETQYF

v_call: TRBV18
d_call: TRBD1
j_call: TRBJ1-1
clone_size: many
cdr3_nt: TGTGCCAGCTCGGGGACAGGTTGGGCTGAAGCTTTCTTT
cdr3_aa: CASSGTGWAEAFF

v_call: TRBV6-5
d_call: TRBD1
j_call: TRBJ1-2
clone_size: many
cdr3_nt: TGTGCCAGTAGTGGGACAGCCGGCTACACCTTC
cdr3_aa: CASSGTAGYTF

v_call: TRBV20-1
d_call: -
j_call: TRBJ1-3
clone_size: few
cdr3_nt: TGCAGTGCTAGCTTTTTGGGGGTTGGAAACACCATATATTTT
cdr3_aa: CSASFLGVGNTIYF

v_call: TRBV5-1
d_call: TRBD2
j_call: TRBJ2-3
clone_size: many
cdr3_nt: TGCGCCAGCAGCTTGACGGGACTAGCGGGAAGCACAGATACGCAGTATTTT
cdr3_aa: CASSLTGLAGSTDTQYF

v_call: TRBV4-3
d_call: TRBD2
j_call: TRBJ2-3
clone_size: many
cdr3_nt: TGCGCCAGCAGAAGGGGACTACCCACAGATACGCAGTATTTT
cdr3_aa: CASRRGLPTDTQYF

v_call: TRBV20-1
d_call: -
j_call: TRBJ1-1
clone_size: many
cdr3_nt: TGCAGTGCTAGAGATGAGGGGGAGGTGGCAGCTTTCTTT
cdr3_aa: CSARDEGEVAAFF

v_call: TRBV7-9
d_call: -
j_call: TRBJ1-5
clone_size: many
cdr3_nt: TGTGCCAGCAGCTCAACAGGGTCCCGGCCCCAGCATTTT
cdr3_aa: CASSSTGSRPQHF

v_call: TRBV7-3
d_call: -
j_call: TRBJ2-6
clone_size: -
cdr3_nt: TGTGCCAGCAGGTCGGAGACTGGGGCCAACGTCCTGACTTTC
cdr3_aa: CASRSETGANVLTF

v_call: TRBV7-2
d_call: -
j_call: TRBJ1-1
clone_size: many
cdr3_nt: TGTGCCAGCAGCTTGGGCGAAGGAGGGACGGAAGCTTTCTTT
cdr3_aa: CASSLGEGGTEAFF

v_call: TRBV5-4
d_call: -
j_call: TRBJ2-1
clone_size: few
cdr3_nt: TGTGCCAGCAGCCCCCCTCGGGTCTCTACGGAGTTCTTC
cdr3_aa: CASSPPRVSTEFF